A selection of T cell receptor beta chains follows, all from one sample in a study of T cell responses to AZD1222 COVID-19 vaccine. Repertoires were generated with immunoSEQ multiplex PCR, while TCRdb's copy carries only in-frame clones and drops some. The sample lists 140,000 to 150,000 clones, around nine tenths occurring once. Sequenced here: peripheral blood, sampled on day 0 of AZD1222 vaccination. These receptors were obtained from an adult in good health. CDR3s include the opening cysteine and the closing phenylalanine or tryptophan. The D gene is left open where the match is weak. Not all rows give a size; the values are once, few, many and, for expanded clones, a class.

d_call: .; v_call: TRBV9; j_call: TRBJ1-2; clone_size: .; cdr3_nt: TGTGCCAGCAGCGTAGATGGGGTGCATGGCTACACCTTC; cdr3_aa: CASSVDGVHGYTF
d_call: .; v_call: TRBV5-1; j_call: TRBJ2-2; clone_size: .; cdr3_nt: TGCGCCAGCAGCTTGGCGGAGAACACCGGGGAGCTGTTTTTT; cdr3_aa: CASSLAENTGELFF
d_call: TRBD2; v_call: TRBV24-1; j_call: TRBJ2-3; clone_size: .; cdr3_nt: TGTGCCACCAGTCTAGGGACTAGCGGTACAGATACGCAGTATTTT; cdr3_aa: CATSLGTSGTDTQYF
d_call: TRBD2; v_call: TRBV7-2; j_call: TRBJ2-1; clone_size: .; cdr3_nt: TGTGCCAGCAGCGCCGGTAGCGGGAGCTCCTACAATGAGCAGTTCTTC; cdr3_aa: CASSAGSGSSYNEQFF
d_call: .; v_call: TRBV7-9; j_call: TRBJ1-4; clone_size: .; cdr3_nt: TGTGCCAGCAGCTACCCCAGGACTAATGAAAAACTGTTTTTT; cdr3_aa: CASSYPRTNEKLFF
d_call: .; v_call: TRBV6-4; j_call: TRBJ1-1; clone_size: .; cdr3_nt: TGTGCCAGCAGTGTCGAACCGACGTTGGCTGAAGCTTTCTTT; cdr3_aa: CASSVEPTLAEAFF
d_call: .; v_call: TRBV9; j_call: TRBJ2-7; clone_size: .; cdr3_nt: TGTGCCAGCAGCGTAGGAGGGGTCTACGAGCAGTACTTC; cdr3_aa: CASSVGGVYEQYF
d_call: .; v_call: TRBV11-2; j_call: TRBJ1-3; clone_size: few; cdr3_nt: TGTGCCAGCAGCTTGGGTGGAAACACCATATATTTT; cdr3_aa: CASSLGGNTIYF
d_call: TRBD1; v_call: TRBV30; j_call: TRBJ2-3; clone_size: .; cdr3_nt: TGTGCCTGGACCAGCCTACGGCAGGGGGCTACCCGGGGGACAGATACGCAGTATTTT; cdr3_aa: CAWTSLRQGATRGTDTQYF
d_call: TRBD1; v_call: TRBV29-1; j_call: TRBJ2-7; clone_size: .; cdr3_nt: TGCAGCGTTGTCTACAGGGGCTCCTACGAGCAGTACTTC; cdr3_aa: CSVVYRGSYEQYF
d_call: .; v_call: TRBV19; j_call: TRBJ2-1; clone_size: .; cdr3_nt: TGTGCCAGTAGTATAACGGGACTGGCCCGAGTGGATGAGCAGTTCTTC; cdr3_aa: CASSITGLARVDEQFF
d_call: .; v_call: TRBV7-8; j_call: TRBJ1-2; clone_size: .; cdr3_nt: TGTGCCAGCAGCTTAGTAGGAGCCTTTGGCTACACCTTC; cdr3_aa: CASSLVGAFGYTF
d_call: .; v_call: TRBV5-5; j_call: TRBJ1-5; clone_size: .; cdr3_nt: TGTGCCAGCAGCTTCCGGGGGTCCAATCAGCCCCAGCATTTT; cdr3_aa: CASSFRGSNQPQHF
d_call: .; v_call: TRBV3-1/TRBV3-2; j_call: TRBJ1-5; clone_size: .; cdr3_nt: TGTGCCAGCAGCCAAGATCGGGGGCAGCCCCAGCATTTT; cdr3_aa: CASSQDRGQPQHF
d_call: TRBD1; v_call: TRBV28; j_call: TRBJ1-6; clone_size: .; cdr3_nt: TGTGCCAGCAGCCAATTCCGGGACAGGGTGAATTCACCCCTCCACTTT; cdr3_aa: CASSQFRDRVNSPLHF
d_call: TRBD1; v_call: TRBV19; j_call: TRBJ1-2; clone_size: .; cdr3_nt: TGTGCCAGTAAGGGGACAGGGGTACACTATGGCTACACCTTC; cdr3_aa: CASKGTGVHYGYTF
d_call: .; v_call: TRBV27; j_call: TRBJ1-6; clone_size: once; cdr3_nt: TGTGCCAGCAGTTTTTCAGGGAGCTCCTATAATTCACCCCTCCACTTT; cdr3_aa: CASSFSGSSYNSPLHF
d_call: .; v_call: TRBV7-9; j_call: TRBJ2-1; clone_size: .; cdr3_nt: TGTGCCAGCAGCCCGGGGACCGGGGAAGAGCAGTTCTTC; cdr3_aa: CASSPGTGEEQFF
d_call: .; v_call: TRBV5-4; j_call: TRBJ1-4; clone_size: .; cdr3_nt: TGTGCCAGCAGCTTTGGAGGGGGTGGAGAAAAACTGTTTTTT; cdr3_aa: CASSFGGGGEKLFF
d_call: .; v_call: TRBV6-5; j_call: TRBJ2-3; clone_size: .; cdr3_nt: TGTGCCACAAGCGGAGCCACAGATACGCAGTATTTT; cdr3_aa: CATSGATDTQYF
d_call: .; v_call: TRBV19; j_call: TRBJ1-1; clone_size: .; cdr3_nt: TGTGCCAGTAGTATAGGGGGGGCTGGCCCTGAAGCTTTCTTT; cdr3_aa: CASSIGGAGPEAFF
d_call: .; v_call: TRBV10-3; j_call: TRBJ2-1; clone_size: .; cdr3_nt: TGTGCCATCAGGGGGGATATAGCCTCCTACAATGAGCAGTTCTTC; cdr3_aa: CAIRGDIASYNEQFF
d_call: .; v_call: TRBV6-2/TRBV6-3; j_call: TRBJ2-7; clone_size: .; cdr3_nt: TGTGCCAGCAGTTACTCGACCTCCGGGCCCCACGAGCAGTACTTC; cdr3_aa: CASSYSTSGPHEQYF
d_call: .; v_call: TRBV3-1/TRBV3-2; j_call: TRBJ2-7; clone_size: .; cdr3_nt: TGTGCCAGCAGCCAGCCCCCTCTTTCCTACGAGCAGTACTTC; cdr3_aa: CASSQPPLSYEQYF
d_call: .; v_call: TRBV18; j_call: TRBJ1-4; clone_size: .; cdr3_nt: TGTGCCAGCTCACCCAGAGCGGTTTTAGAAAAACTGTTTTTT; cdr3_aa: CASSPRAVLEKLFF
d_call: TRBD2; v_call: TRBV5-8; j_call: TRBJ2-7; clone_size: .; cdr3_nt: TGTGCCAGCAGTTTCGTAGCGGGAGCCGATTCCCCCCACAGTTCGCAGTACTTC; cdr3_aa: CASSFVAGADSPHSSQYF
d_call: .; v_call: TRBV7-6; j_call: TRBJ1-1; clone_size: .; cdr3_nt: TGTGCCAGCAGCTTAGGTTCCTATCGGGGAAGTGGCACTGAAGCTTTCTTT; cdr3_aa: CASSLGSYRGSGTEAFF
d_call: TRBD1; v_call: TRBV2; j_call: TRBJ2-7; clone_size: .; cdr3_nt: TGTGCCAGCTTCGACCGGGACAGGGTCCACGAGCAGTACTTC; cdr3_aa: CASFDRDRVHEQYF
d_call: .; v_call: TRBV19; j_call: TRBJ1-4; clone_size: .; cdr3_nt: TGTGCCAGTAGTATACAGAATAATGAAAAACTGTTTTTT; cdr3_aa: CASSIQNNEKLFF
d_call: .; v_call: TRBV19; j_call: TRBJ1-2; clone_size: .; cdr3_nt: TGTGCCAGTAGTTGGCAGGGGATAGGCTACACCTTC; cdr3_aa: CASSWQGIGYTF
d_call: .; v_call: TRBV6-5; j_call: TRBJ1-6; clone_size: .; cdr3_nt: TGTGCCAGCAGAGGTTCAGGGAATAATTCACCCCTCCACTTT; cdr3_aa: CASRGSGNNSPLHF
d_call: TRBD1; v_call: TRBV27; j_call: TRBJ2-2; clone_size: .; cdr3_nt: TGTGCCAGCAACGGACAGGGGTTCGGCACCGGGGAGCTGTTTTTT; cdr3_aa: CASNGQGFGTGELFF
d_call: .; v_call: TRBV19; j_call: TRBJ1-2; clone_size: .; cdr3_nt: TGTGCCAGTACCCCTCGAGGGGGGCGCGGCTACACCTTC; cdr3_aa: CASTPRGGRGYTF
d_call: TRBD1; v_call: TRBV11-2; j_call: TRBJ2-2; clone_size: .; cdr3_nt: TGTGCCAGCAGCCAGACAGGGGGCAAGGCCGGGGAGCTGTTTTTT; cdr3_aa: CASSQTGGKAGELFF
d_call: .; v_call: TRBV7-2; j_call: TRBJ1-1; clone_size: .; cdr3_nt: TGTGCCAGCAGCTTAAGCTTCGGCGACATGAACACTGAAGCTTTCTTT; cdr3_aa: CASSLSFGDMNTEAFF
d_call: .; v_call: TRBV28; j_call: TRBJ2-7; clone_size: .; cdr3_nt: TGTGCCAGCAGCCCCGACTACTACGAGCAGTACTTC; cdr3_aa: CASSPDYYEQYF
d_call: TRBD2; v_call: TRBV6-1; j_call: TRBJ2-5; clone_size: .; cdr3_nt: TGTGCCAGCAGTGAACACCATACGGGACTAGCGGGAGGGCCCGAGGAAGAGACCCAGTACTTC; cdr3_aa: CASSEHHTGLAGGPEEETQYF
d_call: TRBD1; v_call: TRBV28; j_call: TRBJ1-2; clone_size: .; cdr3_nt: TGTGCCAGCAGTTCTACGGGACAGGGGGACGGCTACACCTTC; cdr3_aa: CASSSTGQGDGYTF
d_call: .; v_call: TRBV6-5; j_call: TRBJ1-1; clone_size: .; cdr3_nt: TGTGCCAGCAGTTATAACGAGGCGCGGGAGGTCCGCAACTTT; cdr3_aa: CASSYNEAREVRNF
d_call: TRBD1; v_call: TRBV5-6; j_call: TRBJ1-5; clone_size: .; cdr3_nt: TGTGCCAGCAGCATAGGGGGCTGGAAACAGCCCCAGCATTTT; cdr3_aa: CASSIGGWKQPQHF
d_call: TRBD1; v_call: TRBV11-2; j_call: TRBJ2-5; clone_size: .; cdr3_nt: TGTGCCAGCAGCTTAGTGGGACAGGGGGGAGAGACCCAGTACTTC; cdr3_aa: CASSLVGQGGETQYF
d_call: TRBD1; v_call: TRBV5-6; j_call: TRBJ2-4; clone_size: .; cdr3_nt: TGTGCCAGCAGCTTGTTACAGGGGGTCCCCTCACCTCAGTACTTC; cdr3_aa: CASSLLQGVPSPQYF
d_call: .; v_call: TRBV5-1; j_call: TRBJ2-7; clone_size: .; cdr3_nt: TGCGCCAGCAGCTTGGGGGGGATCTACGAGCAGTACTTC; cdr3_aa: CASSLGGIYEQYF
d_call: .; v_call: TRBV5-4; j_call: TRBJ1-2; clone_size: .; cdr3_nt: TGTGCCAGCAGCTCGGGAGGGACAAGAGCTAACTATGGCTACACCTTC; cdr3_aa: CASSSGGTRANYGYTF
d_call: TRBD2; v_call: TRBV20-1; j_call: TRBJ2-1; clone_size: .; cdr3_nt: TGCAGTGCTAGTTGGGGGGAGGGTATTCGAAATGAGCAGTTCTTC; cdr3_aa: CSASWGEGIRNEQFF
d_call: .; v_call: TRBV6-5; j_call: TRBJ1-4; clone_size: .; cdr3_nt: TGTGCCAGCAGGGTGCCTCGGGGGCCCAATGAAAAACTGTTTTTT; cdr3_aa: CASRVPRGPNEKLFF
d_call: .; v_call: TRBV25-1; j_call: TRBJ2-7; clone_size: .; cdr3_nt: TGTGCCAGCAGTCAAACCTACGAGCAGTACTTC; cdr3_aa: CASSQTYEQYF
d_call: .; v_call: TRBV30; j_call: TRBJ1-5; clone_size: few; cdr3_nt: TGTGCCTGGACCTCAGGGGGCAATCAGCCCCAGCATTTT; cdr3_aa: CAWTSGGNQPQHF
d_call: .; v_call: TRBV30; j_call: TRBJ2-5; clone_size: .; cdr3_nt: TGTGCCTGGAGGACCTTTGAGACCCAGTACTTC; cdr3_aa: CAWRTFETQYF
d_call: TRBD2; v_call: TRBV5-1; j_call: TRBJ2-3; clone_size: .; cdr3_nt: TGCGCCAGCAGCCTCGGGACTAGCGGAGATACGCAGTATTTT; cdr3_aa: CASSLGTSGDTQYF
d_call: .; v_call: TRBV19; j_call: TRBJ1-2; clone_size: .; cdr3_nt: TGTGCCAGTAGTATCGTAGGGATTGGCTACACCTTC; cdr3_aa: CASSIVGIGYTF